This T cell receptor (beta chain) emerged from a study of blood T cells in healthy people across ages. Using a J-beta primer mix together with a sample-barcoded 5' primer, a second PCR was run for about 6 to 12 cycles. TCRdb re-derived calls from the 5' RACE reads in MiXCR, one entry per CDR3 protein. In the table there are 870,000 or so distinct CDR3 sequences, under 30% of which are singletons. The study, taken as a whole, reports: Diversity estimates from one million T cells were considered underestimates. Unknown donor CMV status possibly confounded expanded clonotype changes.

The germline V gene has CDR1 SGHVS and CDR2 FQNEAQ. CDR3 size: 13 residues. V was cut by 2 bases and J by 0 bases, with 5 bases left in between. Worth noting for this clonotype: Its cognate antigen is unknown. A read error is possible here, since a much larger clone lies one base away.

J is TRBJ2-7 and V is TRBV7-8, with D uncertain. Sequencing was performed on blood. The receptor was isolated from an elderly woman in good health. CDR3 protein: CASSLISSYEQYF. CDR3 DNA: TGTGCCAGCAGCTTAATCAGCTCCTACGAGCAGTACTTC. The full variable domain, in which reference TRBV7-8 and TRBJ2-7 provide the parts outside the CDR3, is GAGVSQSPRYKVAKRGQDVALRCDPISGHVSLFWYQQALGQGPEFLTYFQNEAQLDKSGLPSDRFFAERPEGSVSTLKIQRTQQEDSAVYLCASSLISSYEQYFGPGTRLTVT.